This passage covers 5 T cell receptor beta chains from one sample sequenced in a study of Ad26.COV2.S vaccination and SARS-CoV-2 variants. Sequencing used immunoSEQ multiplex PCR; TCRdb keeps in-frame clones, though not all of them. Among hundreds of thousands of clones, around 93% were seen once, and the ten largest hold less than 2%. Treatment defined: approximately 18 received Ad26.COV2.S at low or high dose, single or two shots; about 5 received placebo; per-sample allocation not given. Day 63 after the first injection of vaccine or placebo was the sampling time. The source material was peripheral blood, sampled in a trial of Ad26.COV2.S vaccine versus placebo. These receptors came from a person between 18 and 60 years old who received the Ad26.COV2.S COVID-19 vaccine or a placebo.

The CDR3 here is CASSLSRTGGEAFF. In DNA, the CDR3 is TGTGCCAGCAGCTTATCTCGGACAGGGGGCGAAGCTTTCTTT. The rearrangement uses TRBV7-8 and TRBJ1-1, with 11 bases identical to TRBD1. CDR3 length equals 14 residues. Germline V CDR1 and CDR2: SGHVS, FQNEAQ. Trimming at V came to 2 bases and at J to 8 bases, leaving 4 bases not matched to a gene. Together with reference TRBV7-8 and TRBJ1-1, the CDR3 gives the full variable domain: GAGVSQSPRYKVAKRGQDVALRCDPISGHVSLFWYQQALGQGPEFLTYFQNEAQLDKSGLPSDRFFAERPEGSVSTLKIQRTQQEDSAVYLCASSLSRTGGEAFFGQGTRLTVV.

V and J are TRBV30 and TRBJ2-5; D is undetermined. This CDR3 is 13 amino acids long. V was shortened by 0 bases and J by 2 bases, with 7 bases between the two germline ends. Germline V lookup: CDR1 GTSNPN, CDR2 SVGIG (reference sequence). The CDR3 sequence: CAWSVMPQETQYF. The CDR3 bases are TGTGCCTGGAGTGTAATGCCTCAAGAGACCCAGTACTTC.

The V and J genes are TRBV5-4 and TRBJ2-3; D is uncertain. Germline assignment: CDR1 SGHNT and CDR2 YYREEE (reference sequence). V was cut by 3 bases and J by 6 bases, with 8 bases left in between. The CDR3 spans 12 residues. The chain's CDR3 is CASSSDLDTQYF. CDR3 in DNA: TGTGCCAGCAGCTCGGATTTGGATACGCAGTATTTT.

The rearrangement joins TRBV4-3 to TRBJ1-2, with 8 bases identical to TRBD1. Trimming at V came to 3 bases and at J to 1 base, leaving 4 bases not matched to a gene. CDR3 size: 15 residues. Germline V gives CDR1 LGHNA, CDR2 YSLEER. This CDR3 is CASSQGQVINYGYTF. CDR3 DNA sequence: TGCGCCAGCAGCCAGGGACAGGTGATTAACTATGGCTACACCTTC.

This CDR3 reads CASSEQGGIPYGYTF. CDR3 DNA: TGTGCCAGCAGCGAACAGGGCGGAATCCCCTATGGCTACACCTTC. This chain uses TRBV7-2 with TRBJ1-2; D is possibly TRBD1 (6 bases). Germline CDR1 and CDR2: SGHTA and FQGNSA. There are 15 residues in the CDR3. V lost 5 bases, J lost 4 bases, and 17 bases lay in between.